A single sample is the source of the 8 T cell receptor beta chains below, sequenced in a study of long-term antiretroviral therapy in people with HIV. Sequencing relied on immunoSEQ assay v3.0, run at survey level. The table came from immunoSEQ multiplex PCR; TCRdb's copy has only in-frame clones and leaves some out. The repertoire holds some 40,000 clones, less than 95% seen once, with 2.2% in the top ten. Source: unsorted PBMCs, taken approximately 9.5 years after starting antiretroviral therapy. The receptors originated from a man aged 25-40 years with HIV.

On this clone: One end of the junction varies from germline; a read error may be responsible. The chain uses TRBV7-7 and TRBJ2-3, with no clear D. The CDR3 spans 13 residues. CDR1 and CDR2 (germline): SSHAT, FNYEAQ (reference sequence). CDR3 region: CASSFTYGDTQYF. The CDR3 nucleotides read TGTGCTAGCAGCTTTACGTACGGAGATACGCAGTATTTT.

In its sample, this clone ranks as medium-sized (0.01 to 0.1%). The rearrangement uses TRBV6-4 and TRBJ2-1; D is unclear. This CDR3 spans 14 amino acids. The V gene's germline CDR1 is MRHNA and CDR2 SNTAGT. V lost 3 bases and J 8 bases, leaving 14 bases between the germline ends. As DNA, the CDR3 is TGTGCCAGCAGTGAAGACCAAACCAATGATGAGCAGTTCTTC. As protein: CASSEDQTNDEQFF.

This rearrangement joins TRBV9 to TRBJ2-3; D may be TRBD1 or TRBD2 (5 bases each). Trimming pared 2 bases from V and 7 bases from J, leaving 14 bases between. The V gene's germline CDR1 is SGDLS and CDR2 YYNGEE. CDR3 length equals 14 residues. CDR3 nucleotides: TGTGCCAGCAGCGTGGATCAGGGAGAGAATACGCAGTATTTT. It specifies CASSVDQGENTQYF.

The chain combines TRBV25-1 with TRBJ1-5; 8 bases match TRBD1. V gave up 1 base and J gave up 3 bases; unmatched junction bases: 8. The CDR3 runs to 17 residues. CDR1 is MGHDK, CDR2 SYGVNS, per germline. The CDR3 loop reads CASSESPVTGDNQPQHF. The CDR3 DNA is TGTGCCAGCAGTGAATCCCCCGTGACAGGGGACAATCAGCCCCAGCATTTT.

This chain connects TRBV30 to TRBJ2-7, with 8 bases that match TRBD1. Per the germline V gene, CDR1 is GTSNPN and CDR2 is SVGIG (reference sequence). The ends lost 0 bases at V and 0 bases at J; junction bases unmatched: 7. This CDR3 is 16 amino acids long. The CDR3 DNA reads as TGTGCCTGGAGTGTAAGGCTGGGGACAGGCTCCTACGAGCAGTACTTC. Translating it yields CAWSVRLGTGSYEQYF.

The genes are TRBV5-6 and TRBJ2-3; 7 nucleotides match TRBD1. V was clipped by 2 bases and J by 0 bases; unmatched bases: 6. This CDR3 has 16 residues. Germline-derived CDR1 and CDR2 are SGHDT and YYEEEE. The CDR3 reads CASSFPGQSSTDTQYF. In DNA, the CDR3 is TGTGCCAGCAGCTTCCCGGGACAGAGTAGCACAGATACGCAGTATTTT.

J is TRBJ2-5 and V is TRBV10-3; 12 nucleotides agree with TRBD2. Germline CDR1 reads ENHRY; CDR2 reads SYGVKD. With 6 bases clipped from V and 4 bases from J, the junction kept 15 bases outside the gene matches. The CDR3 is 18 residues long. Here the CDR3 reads CAIRTGSGLAGTGETQYF. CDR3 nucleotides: TGTGCCATCAGGACAGGGTCAGGACTAGCGGGGACGGGAGAGACCCAGTACTTC.

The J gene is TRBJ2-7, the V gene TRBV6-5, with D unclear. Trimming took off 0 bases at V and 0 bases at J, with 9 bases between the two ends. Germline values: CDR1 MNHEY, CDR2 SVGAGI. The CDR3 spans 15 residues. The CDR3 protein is CASSYSSPVSYEQYF. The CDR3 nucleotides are TGTGCCAGCAGTTACTCGAGTCCAGTCTCCTACGAGCAGTACTTC.